This entry describes one T cell receptor (beta chain). Its target is unknown. Germline CDR1 and CDR2: SNHLY and FYNNEI. CDR3 length equals 16 residues. J lost 4 bases, V lost 0 bases, and 5 bases had no gene match. This sample stems from a study of shared clonotypes between healthy human individuals. Naive CD8 cells lacked CD45RO and underwent positive selection for CCR7, leaving out terminally differentiated effector memory CD45RA+ cells. Study outcomes and limitations: A few donors had 5% to 6% of their naive CD4 clonotypes in common. The four-donor shared clonotypes exceeded non-shared clonotypes in generation probability, with non-shared ones scoring lower.

The data were produced by immunoSEQ multiplex PCR, yet TCRdb's version contains in-frame clones alone and is incomplete. This sample has approximately 840,000 clones, with about 96% found just once. Sample: naive CD8+ T cells sorted from blood. The receptor's source is a man younger than 45 in good health. The chain links TRBV2 to TRBJ2-7; 11 bases are a match to TRBD2. The CDR3 sequence: CASSEALLAGVYEQYF. Here the CDR3 DNA reads TGTGCCAGCAGTGAAGCCCTACTAGCGGGAGTGTACGAGCAGTACTTC.